Listed below are T cell receptor beta chains from one sample, sequenced in a study of CD8 T cells in Susac syndrome. In TCRdb, the immunoSEQ multiplex PCR reads were re-called with MiXCR into one record per CDR3 protein. The table has 90,000 to 150,000 distinct CDR3 sequences, around 94% seen once. Sequencing was done on a sample of CD4+ T cells from PBMCs. These receptors were taken from a human donor in good health. Each CDR3 is given with its conserved first and last residue. A D gene is named only where the DNA matches it firmly. A row's size may be missing; if present it is once, few, many or a size class.

CDR3nt: TGTGCCAGCAGTTACTCGAGTAGGGGGGAGACCCAGTACTTC
CDR3aa: CASSYSSRGETQYF
v_gene: TRBV6-5
j_gene: TRBJ2-5
d_gene: NA
abundance: NA

CDR3nt: TGTGCCAGCAGCCCGTGGACTAGCGAGAACACCGGGGAGCTGTTTTTT
CDR3aa: CASSPWTSENTGELFF
v_gene: TRBV7-3
j_gene: TRBJ2-2
d_gene: TRBD2
abundance: NA

CDR3nt: TGTGCCAGCAGTTTAGGTCAGGGACCCTATAATTCACCCCTCCACTTT
CDR3aa: CASSLGQGPYNSPLHF
v_gene: TRBV27
j_gene: TRBJ1-6
d_gene: NA
abundance: NA

CDR3nt: TGTGCCAGCAGCACCTCTGCCGGGACAGGGCAAGAGACCCAGTACTTC
CDR3aa: CASSTSAGTGQETQYF
v_gene: TRBV7-2
j_gene: TRBJ2-5
d_gene: TRBD1
abundance: NA

CDR3nt: TGCAGGGCTAGAAAGGGCGGGGTGACAGATACGCAGTATTTT
CDR3aa: CRARKGGVTDTQYF
v_gene: TRBV20-1
j_gene: TRBJ2-3
d_gene: NA
abundance: NA

CDR3nt: TGTGCCAGCGGGACAGGAGGAAACACCATATATTTT
CDR3aa: CASGTGGNTIYF
v_gene: TRBV19
j_gene: TRBJ1-3
d_gene: TRBD1
abundance: NA

CDR3nt: TGTGCCAGCAGTCTTAAGGCCAGGGTAGTCGGGGAGCTGTTTTTT
CDR3aa: CASSLKARVVGELFF
v_gene: TRBV28
j_gene: TRBJ2-2
d_gene: NA
abundance: once

CDR3nt: TGTGCCAGCAGTGAAACCAGGGGTGGGACCGGGGAGCTGTTTTTT
CDR3aa: CASSETRGGTGELFF
v_gene: TRBV6-1
j_gene: TRBJ2-2
d_gene: NA
abundance: NA

CDR3nt: TGCGCCAGCAGTCAGAGCACAGCCTCCTACGAGCAGTACTTC
CDR3aa: CASSQSTASYEQYF
v_gene: TRBV23-1
j_gene: TRBJ2-7
d_gene: NA
abundance: NA

CDR3nt: TGTGCCAGCAGCCTGATGGGGACAGGGTACACCGGGGAGCTGTTTTTT
CDR3aa: CASSLMGTGYTGELFF
v_gene: TRBV6-1
j_gene: TRBJ2-2
d_gene: TRBD1
abundance: once

CDR3nt: TGTGCCCCAAGGGGCGGGAGACACAATGAGCAGTTCTTC
CDR3aa: CAPRGGRHNEQFF
v_gene: TRBV10-3
j_gene: TRBJ2-1
d_gene: TRBD2
abundance: once

CDR3nt: TGTGCCAGCAGCTTCTACCGGGCCCCGGGCGGGAACTATGAGCAGTTCTTC
CDR3aa: CASSFYRAPGGNYEQFF
v_gene: TRBV5-6
j_gene: TRBJ2-1
d_gene: NA
abundance: NA

CDR3nt: TGCAGTGTTGGACAGGACAGCTCCTACGAGCAGTACTTC
CDR3aa: CSVGQDSSYEQYF
v_gene: TRBV20-1
j_gene: TRBJ2-7
d_gene: TRBD1
abundance: NA

CDR3nt: TGTGCCAGCAGTCGGGACTGGGGGGGCTACAATGAGCAGTTCTTC
CDR3aa: CASSRDWGGYNEQFF
v_gene: TRBV27
j_gene: TRBJ2-1
d_gene: TRBD2
abundance: NA

CDR3nt: TGTGCCATCATGGGGACAGCTGGAGAGACCCAGTACTTC
CDR3aa: CAIMGTAGETQYF
v_gene: TRBV10-3
j_gene: TRBJ2-5
d_gene: TRBD1
abundance: once

CDR3nt: TGTGCCAGCAGCTTCTCAATTTTAGGGGTAGAGACCCAGTACTTC
CDR3aa: CASSFSILGVETQYF
v_gene: TRBV7-2
j_gene: TRBJ2-5
d_gene: NA
abundance: NA

CDR3nt: TGTGCCAGCAGTATAATCGCGGACAGGGAGGATGGCTACACCTTC
CDR3aa: CASSIIADREDGYTF
v_gene: TRBV6-5
j_gene: TRBJ1-2
d_gene: TRBD1
abundance: NA

CDR3nt: TGTGCCAGCAGTGGGGGGCAGGGGCCACCGGAGACCCAGTACTTC
CDR3aa: CASSGGQGPPETQYF
v_gene: TRBV25-1
j_gene: TRBJ2-5
d_gene: NA
abundance: NA

CDR3nt: TGTGCCAGCAGCGCCGGGACTAGCGGCCAACTGAGCACAGATACGCAGTATTTT
CDR3aa: CASSAGTSGQLSTDTQYF
v_gene: TRBV9
j_gene: TRBJ2-3
d_gene: TRBD2
abundance: NA

CDR3nt: TGTGCCAGCAGGGCCGGGACAGGGATCTCCTACGAGCAGTACTTC
CDR3aa: CASRAGTGISYEQYF
v_gene: TRBV7-8
j_gene: TRBJ2-7
d_gene: TRBD1
abundance: NA

CDR3nt: TGCAGCGTTGAGGGTCTTTCTTCCACAGATACGCAGTATTTT
CDR3aa: CSVEGLSSTDTQYF
v_gene: TRBV29-1
j_gene: TRBJ2-3
d_gene: NA
abundance: NA

CDR3nt: TGTGCCAGCAGTTTAATGGGACAGGATAATTCACCCCTCCACTTT
CDR3aa: CASSLMGQDNSPLHF
v_gene: TRBV28
j_gene: TRBJ1-6
d_gene: TRBD1
abundance: NA